One and the same sample provided the 11 T cell receptor beta chains below, sequenced in a study of T cell repertoires in cytomegalovirus infection. What these receptors recognize is not known. TCRdb recomputed calls from the reads with MiXCR, one row per CDR3 protein. The repertoire holds roughly 120,000 distinct CDR3 sequences, over 25% seen once, with around two fifths in the top ten. Material: CD8+ T cells from cultured PBMCs, obtained from culture after CMV antigen stimulation. The receptors were gathered from a human donor in good health (CMV status not recorded). Some clones in this sample may be carry-over from other donors' samples.

This chain joins TRBV10-3 and TRBJ2-2, with 7 bases lining up with TRBD1. With 4 bases clipped from V and 0 bases from J, the junction kept 5 bases outside the gene matches. In germline, CDR1 is ENHRY, CDR2 SYGVKD. The CDR3 is 16 amino acids. CDR3 in amino acids: CAISGTGTANTGELFF. The CDR3, as DNA: TGTGCCATCAGTGGGACCGGGACAGCGAACACCGGGGAGCTGTTTTTT.

There are a few counts of this clonotype. This sequence joins TRBV11-1 and TRBJ2-1; 8 nucleotides match TRBD2. This CDR3 region has 16 residues. With V trimmed by 4 bases and J by 1 base, 6 bases remained unmatched. From germline, CDR1 is SGHAT and CDR2 FQDESV (reference sequence). CDR3 residues: CASSSIGGASYNEQFF. CDR3 DNA sequence: TGTGCCAGCAGCTCAATCGGGGGGGCTTCCTACAATGAGCAGTTCTTC.

V usage is TRBV9 and J usage is TRBJ1-2; D gene unclear. Germline CDR1 reads SGDLS; CDR2 reads YYNGEE. This CDR3 is 10 amino acids long. The V end lost 3 bases, the J end lost 11 bases, and 8 bases lay between the germline ends. This chain's CDR3 is CASSGLGYTF. DNA for the CDR3: TGTGCCAGCAGCGGACTTGGGTACACCTTC.

The table lists this clonotype with many counts. The V and J genes are TRBV7-6 and TRBJ2-1, with TRBD1 as a possible D gene (6 bases). This CDR3 has 18 amino acids. With 4 bases removed from V and 4 bases from J, the gap between germline ends came to 23 bases. CDR1 and CDR2 (germline): SGHVS, FNYEAQ. CDR3 nucleotides: TGTGCCAGCAGCTGGGTTCACAGGGAAGTTGGAAGTTACAATGAGCAGTTCTTC. It specifies CASSWVHREVGSYNEQFF.

The chain uses TRBV5-1 and TRBJ1-1, with unresolved D. V was shortened by 2 bases and J by 0 bases, with 11 bases between the two germline ends. Germline V CDR1 and CDR2: SGHRS, YFSETQ. The CDR3 is made up of 15 amino acids. CDR3 sequence reads: CASSFRGEVNTEAFF. The CDR3 DNA reads as TGCGCCAGCAGCTTTAGAGGAGAGGTGAACACTGAAGCTTTCTTT.

There are a few counts of this clonotype. The genes are TRBV4-1 and TRBJ1-1, with D maybe TRBD1 (5 bases). CDR1 is MGHRA, CDR2 YSYEKL, per germline. Trimming stripped 3 bases from V and 1 base from J, with 9 bases between. The CDR3 sequence is 14 residues long. The CDR3: CASSHRQQNTEAFF. The CDR3 DNA reads as TGCGCCAGCAGCCACCGACAGCAGAACACTGAAGCTTTCTTT.

The chain links TRBV6-1 to TRBJ1-5; unclear D gene. The CDR3 totals 11 residues. With 7 bases removed from V and 0 bases from J, the gap between germline ends came to 1 base. Per the germline V gene, CDR1 is MNHNS and CDR2 is SASEGT. The CDR3, as DNA: TGTGCCAGCAATAGCAATCAGCCCCAGCATTTT. Its translation is CASNSNQPQHF.

This clonotype was detected ten times or more. The chain joins TRBV20-1 to TRBJ1-1; D gene unclear. The CDR3 extends over 13 amino acids. V was shortened by 2 bases and J by 0 bases, with 7 bases between the two germline ends. Germline V gene sequence: CDR1 DFQATT, CDR2 SNEGSKA (reference sequence). Here the CDR3 DNA reads TGCAGTGCTAGATGGATAATGAACACTGAAGCTTTCTTT. Amino acid sequence: CSARWIMNTEAFF.

The chain uses TRBV2 and TRBJ1-5, with D possibly matching TRBD1 (6 bases). The CDR3 loop spans 14 amino acids. V was trimmed by 2 bases and J by 8 bases, leaving 13 bases between them. CDR1 is SNHLY, CDR2 FYNNEI, per germline. CDR3 bases: TGTGCCAGCAGTGAATACAGGGAAATTGAGCCCCAGCATTTT. As protein: CASSEYREIEPQHF.

The J gene is TRBJ1-2, the V gene TRBV12-3 or TRBV12-4; D is uncertain. The CDR3 is 18 residues long. V dropped 5 bases and J dropped 3 bases, with 25 bases sitting between them. The DNA for the CDR3 is TGTGCCAGCAGTCCTACACTAAAGGCCGCAGGCTGGGACTATGGCTACACCTTC. Encoded protein: CASSPTLKAAGWDYGYTF.

This chain links TRBV2 with TRBJ2-2, with 9 bases lining up with TRBD1. This CDR3 has 15 amino acids. V lost 8 bases, J lost 5 bases, and 9 bases stayed unmatched. Germline V lookup: CDR1 SNHLY, CDR2 FYNNEI. CDR3 DNA sequence: TGTGCCAGCGGAGGGGGACAGGGCCGAACCGGGGAGCTGTTTTTT. It translates to CASGGGQGRTGELFF.